The 8 T cell receptor beta chains below were found in one sample sequenced in a study of blood T cell repertoires in COVID-19. Libraries were prepared by immunoSEQ multiplex PCR; TCRdb keeps only in-frame clonotypes and omits some of them. This table holds about 140,000 clones, 82% found once. Specimen: peripheral blood. The receptor set was obtained from a woman older than 75 with acute or convalescent COVID-19.

The chain couples TRBV3-1 (or the pseudogene TRBV3-2) to TRBJ1-4; D perhaps matches TRBD1 (5 bases). Looked up from germline, CDR1 is LGHDT and CDR2 is YNNKEL (reference sequence). The V end lost 8 bases, the J end lost 8 bases, and 18 bases lay between the germline ends. This CDR3 is 14 amino acids long. CDR3 nucleotide sequence: TGTGCCAGCTCGAACGGGGGGGTAGAAGAAAAACTGTTTTTT. Its protein product is CASSNGGVEEKLFF.

The CDR3: CASSFGQGAQDTQYF. The CDR3 coding sequence is TGTGCCAGCAGCTTTGGGCAGGGGGCTCAAGATACGCAGTATTTT. The chain joins TRBV7-2 to TRBJ2-3; 8 nucleotides line up with TRBD1. The CDR3 runs 15 residues. The V gene's germline CDR1 is SGHTA and CDR2 FQGNSA. V lost 3 bases and J lost 5; bases outside the gene matches: 7. The whole variable domain, remainder taken from reference TRBV7-2 and TRBJ2-3, is GAGVSQSPSNKVTEKGKDVELRCDPISGHTALYWYRQSLGQGLEFLIYFQGNSAPDKSGLPSDRFSAERTGGSVSTLTIQRTQQEDSAVYLCASSFGQGAQDTQYFGPGTRLTVL.

This clone was seen more than once but under ten times. J is TRBJ1-1 and V is TRBV7-9, with 7 positions matching TRBD1. The CDR3 is 13 amino acids. Trimming cost V 10 bases and J 6 bases; bases outside gene matches: 11. Germline V gene lookup returns CDR1 SEHNR and CDR2 FQNEAQ (reference sequence). The CDR3 region has the DNA TGTGCCACCCAGAGGGGGCAGGGGGCTGAAGCTTTCTTT. It yields the protein CATQRGQGAEAFF.

V usage is TRBV10-3 and J usage is TRBJ1-2; 9 nucleotides agree with TRBD1. The CDR3 spans 14 residues. Germline values: CDR1 ENHRY, CDR2 SYGVKD. V lost 4 bases and J lost 8; bases outside the gene matches: 8. In DNA, the CDR3 is TGTGCCATCAGTGGGGGGACAGGGAAGAGCGGCTACACCTTC. It is translated as CAISGGTGKSGYTF.

In its sample, this clone was seen once. The CDR3 DNA reads TGTGCCAGCAGCTTTTTCGGGGGAAACACCATATATTTT. This encodes CASSFFGGNTIYF. V usage is TRBV7-9 and J usage is TRBJ1-3; D remains ambiguous. V gave up 3 bases and J gave up 4 bases, with 7 bases separating them. Germline V gene data show CDR1 as SEHNR and CDR2 as FQNEAQ (reference sequence). The CDR3 totals 13 residues. Looking up the rest from reference TRBV7-9 and TRBJ1-3 gives the full variable domain: DTGVSQNPRHKITKRGQNVTFRCDPISEHNRLYWYRQTLGQGPEFLTYFQNEAQLEKSRLLSDRFSAERPKGSFSTLEIQRTEQGDSAMYLCASSFFGGNTIYFGEGSWLTVV.

CDR3 DNA sequence: TGTGCCAGCAGTTCTTCCGGACTAGCGGGGGGCCGTCTCCGTCTCGAGCAGTACTTC. Amino acid sequence: CASSSSGLAGGRLRLEQYF. The chain combines TRBV6-2 or TRBV6-3 with TRBJ2-7; 14 bases fit TRBD2. The germline CDR1 and CDR2 sequences are MNHEY and SVGEGT. This CDR3 region has 19 residues. Trimming removed 4 bases from V and 6 bases from J; junction bases left unmatched: 17.

V usage is TRBV30 and J usage is TRBJ1-5, with 8 bases matching TRBD1. CDR1 is GTSNPN, CDR2 SVGIG, per germline (reference sequence). The V gene end was trimmed by 7 bases and the J gene end by 0 bases; junction bases not matched to a gene: 8. The CDR3 extends over 15 amino acids. The CDR3 sequence is CAFGAGGFSNQPQHF. CDR3 nucleotides: TGTGCCTTCGGGGCAGGGGGCTTTAGCAATCAGCCCCAGCATTTT.

The chain joins TRBV29-1 to TRBJ1-3; D remains ambiguous. Per germline, CDR1 SQVTM and CDR2 ANQGSEA. The CDR3 has 13 amino acids. Trimming cost V 5 bases and J 0 bases, with 8 bases left between them. CDR3 amino acids: CSVSTSSGNTIYF. CDR3 nucleotide sequence: TGCAGCGTTTCCACGAGCTCTGGAAACACCATATATTTT.